The 21 T cell receptor beta chains in this list originate from one sample, sequenced in a study of T cells in Graves' hyperthyroidism and ophthalmopathy. TCR beta CDR3 sequences were amplified from RNA transcripts. An initial round of RT-PCR targeting the TCR CDR3 relied on the HTBI primer set. TCRdb fed the multiplex PCR reads into MiXCR, producing one record per CDR3 protein. The sample lists over 650,000 distinct CDR3 sequences, just under 45% occurring once. The specimen sequenced was peripheral blood or thyroid tissue (not recorded which). These TCRs come from an adult man with Graves' disease, either hyperthyroidism or ophthalmopathy (not recorded which).

The chain joins TRBV19 to TRBJ1-1; D unclear. The germline CDR1 and CDR2 sequences are LNHDA and SQIVND (reference sequence). The V end was cut by 4 bases, the J end by 1 base, with 10 bases between. This CDR3 spans 14 amino acids. The CDR3: CASSSAAPNTEAFF. In nucleotides, the CDR3 is TGTGCCAGTAGTAGCGCCGCCCCGAACACTGAAGCTTTCTTT.

This clonotype was seen just once. With a much larger clone just one base away, this may be a read error. CDR3 amino acids: CATSVSVNEKLFF. The CDR3 DNA follows: TGTGCCACCAGTGTCTCAGTAAATGAAAAACTGTTTTTT. V is TRBV24-1 and J is TRBJ1-4; the D is unclear. Trimming removed 5 bases from V and 5 bases from J, with 8 bases in between. The CDR3 consists of 13 residues. The V gene's germline CDR1 is KGHDR and CDR2 SFDVKD.

This clonotype was seen only a few times. The chain's CDR3 is CAWSGTYSQPQHF. DNA of the CDR3: TGTGCCTGGAGCGGGACATATTCTCAGCCCCAGCATTTT. The rearrangement links TRBV7-2 to TRBJ1-5; possible D gene TRBD1, 6 bases. CDR1 SGHTA and CDR2 FQGNSA come from the germline V gene. Trimming cost V 11 bases and J 6 bases, with 17 bases left between them. The length of the CDR3 is 13 residues. Variable domain in full (rest from reference TRBV7-2 and TRBJ1-5): GAGVSQSPSNKVTEKGKDVELRCDPISGHTALYWYRQSLGQGLEFLIYFQGNSAPDKSGLPSDRFSAERTGGSVSTLTIQRTQQEDSAVYLCAWSGTYSQPQHFGDGTRLSIL.

The chain employs TRBV24-1 and TRBJ1-2, with D unresolved. Germline CDR1 and CDR2: KGHDR and SFDVKD. This CDR3 comprises 14 residues. The CDR3 DNA follows: TGTGCTAGAGATCGGAGGGCGCCTAACTATGGCTACACCTTC. It codes for CARDRRAPNYGYTF.

This clonotype was counted between two and nine times. This sequence joins TRBV7-9 and TRBJ2-2; tentatively, D is TRBD1 (6 bases). V was trimmed by 5 bases and J by 1 base, leaving 17 bases between them. Per the germline V gene, CDR1 is SEHNR and CDR2 is FQNEAQ (reference sequence). This CDR3 spans 17 amino acids. CDR3 region: CASSLSGAPRNTGELFF. The CDR3 DNA follows: TGTGCCAGCAGCCTCTCAGGGGCCCCGCGGAACACCGGGGAGCTGTTTTTT.

This rearrangement joins TRBV14 to TRBJ1-1; D uncertain. The CDR3 contains 14 residues. Between the trimmed V and J ends, which lost 1 base and 1 base, there was a span of 7 bases. CDR1 and CDR2 (germline): SGHDN, FVKESK. CDR3 region: CASSQVVGNTEAFF. The DNA for the CDR3 is TGTGCCAGCAGCCAAGTCGTAGGGAACACTGAAGCTTTCTTT. Together with reference TRBV14 and TRBJ1-1, the CDR3 gives the full variable domain: EAGVTQFPSHSVIEKGQTVTLRCDPISGHDNLYWYRRVMGKEIKFLLHFVKESKQDESGMPNNRFLAERTGGTYSTLKVQPAELEDSGVYFCASSQVVGNTEAFFGQGTRLTVV.

Concerning this clonotype itself: It may be a read error: a sequence one base away is much more abundant. This rearrangement joins TRBV11-2 to TRBJ1-1, with a possible D match to TRBD1 (5 bases). The CDR3 has 15 amino acids. The germline V gene encodes CDR1 SGHAT and CDR2 FQNNGV. Trimming stripped 0 bases from V and 1 base from J, with 9 bases between. The CDR3 spells CASSLEGTTNTEAFF. CDR3 DNA sequence: TGTGCCAGCAGCTTAGAGGGGACGACGAACACTGAAGCTTTCTTT.

In its sample, this clonotype was seen a few times. V usage is TRBV7-2 and J usage is TRBJ2-5, with 9 bases fitting TRBD2. CDR1 is SGHTA and CDR2 is FQGNSA in the germline V gene. V lost 5 bases, J lost 7 bases, and 17 bases stayed unmatched. The CDR3 loop spans 17 amino acids. This chain's CDR3 is CASSPSPASGGRGTQYF. In DNA form, the CDR3 reads TGTGCCAGCAGCCCTAGCCCTGCAAGCGGGGGGAGGGGGACCCAGTACTTC.

This clonotype has just a few counts. The chain has TRBV7-2 and TRBJ2-7; 9 positions agree with TRBD1. The CDR3 loop spans 15 amino acids. Germline CDR1 and CDR2: SGHTA and FQGNSA. J was trimmed by 2 bases and V by 6 bases; bases with no gene match: 8. The CDR3 region is CASSLGQGKTYEQYF. The DNA of the CDR3 is TGTGCCAGCAGTCTAGGACAGGGGAAGACCTACGAGCAGTACTTC.

The J gene is TRBJ1-2, the V gene TRBV10-3, with a possible D match to TRBD1 (5 bases). CDR1 and CDR2 (germline): ENHRY, SYGVKD. Trimming cost V 9 bases and J 8 bases, with 10 bases left between them. The CDR3 has 10 amino acids. Written as DNA, the CDR3 is TGTGCCATGCGAGAGGGGGGCTACACCTTC. Its protein product is CAMREGGYTF.

Note on this clonotype: The conserved closing phenylalanine or tryptophan is absent in this CDR3, likely reflecting a read error. The DNA is left out, because the CDR3 cannot be placed on it with certainty; the CDR3 is given as TCRdb lists it. The chain combines TRBV24-1 with TRBJ1-1. The length of the CDR3 is 8 amino acids, counting both ends. Germline loops: CDR1 KGHDR, CDR2 SFDVKD. The CDR3 here is CATSDATS.

Turning to this clonotype: This may arise from a read error, as a much more abundant clone is one base away. The chain joins TRBV10-3 to TRBJ1-1; the D gene is possibly TRBD1 (5 bases). Germline CDR1 ENHRY, CDR2 SYGVKD. The CDR3 loop spans 15 amino acids. In nucleotides, the CDR3 is TGTGCCACCAGTGCCGGGGACCGCACGAACACTGAAGCTTTCTTT. As protein: CATSAGDRTNTEAFF.

This clonotype was recorded a few times. The junction shows a germline mismatch at one end, possibly a read error. In nucleotides, the CDR3 is TGTGCCAGCAGTCCTTTATCGGGGGTTAGCAATCAGCCCCAGCATTTT. Translation: CASSPLSGVSNQPQHF. The chain carries TRBV10-3 and TRBJ1-5; D is perhaps TRBD1 (5 bases). The CDR3 spans 16 residues. CDR1 is ENHRY, CDR2 SYGVKD, per germline.

This clonotype has a count of ten or more. The CDR3 region has the DNA TGTGCCACCAGTGATTTAGTCGCGAACACCGGGGAGCTGTTTTTT. It yields the protein CATSDLVANTGELFF. The chain uses TRBV24-1 and TRBJ2-2; D call uncertain. The CDR3 consists of 15 residues. Trimming pared 1 base from V and 0 bases from J, leaving 5 bases between. Germline V lookup: CDR1 KGHDR, CDR2 SFDVKD.

This chain uses TRBV29-1 with TRBJ1-3; tentative D call: TRBD1 (6 bases). CDR3 length equals 14 residues. The ends were cut back, 2 bases at V and 8 bases at J, with 16 bases in the middle. Germline CDR1 SQVTM, CDR2 ANQGSEA. CDR3 region: CSVETVGGGYTIYF. CDR3 nucleotide sequence: TGCAGCGTTGAAACGGTAGGGGGTGGCTACACCATATATTTT.

The chain recombines TRBV6-1 with TRBJ1-1; D is possibly TRBD1 (5 bases). V was clipped by 3 bases and J by 0 bases, with 11 bases between them. The CDR3 is 15 residues long. Germline loops: CDR1 MNHNS, CDR2 SASEGT. This chain's CDR3 is CASSDGRVMNTEAFF. In DNA form, the CDR3 reads TGTGCCAGCAGTGACGGCAGGGTAATGAACACTGAAGCTTTCTTT.

This chain uses TRBV29-1 with TRBJ1-2; D remains ambiguous. Trimming took 8 bases from V and 6 from J, leaving 13 bases between them. The CDR3 runs 11 residues. The germline CDR1 and CDR2 sequences are SQVTM and ANQGSEA. In DNA, the CDR3 is TGCAGCTTCGACTTTCTTGATGGCTACACCTTC. Protein sequence: CSFDFLDGYTF.

Comments on this clonotype: This may arise from a read error, as a much more abundant clone is one base away. The genes are TRBV7-2 and TRBJ1-6, with D possibly TRBD1 on 5 matching bases. This CDR3 spans 14 amino acids. Germline V gene data show CDR1 as SGHTA and CDR2 as FQGNSA. Trimming left V 0 bases short and J 14 bases short, with 14 bases between. The CDR3 coding sequence is TGTGCCAGCAGCTTAGCAGGGGCCTACTCATCCCTCCACTTT. Its protein product is CASSLAGAYSSLHF. The whole variable domain, remainder taken from reference TRBV7-2 and TRBJ1-6, is GAGVSQSPSNKVTEKGKDVELRCDPISGHTALYWYRQSLGQGLEFLIYFQGNSAPDKSGLPSDRFSAERTGGSVSTLTIQRTQQEDSAVYLCASSLAGAYSSLHFGNGTRLTVT.

In this sample, this clonotype turned up many times. The V and J genes are TRBV12-3 or TRBV12-4 and TRBJ1-6; D possibly corresponds to TRBD1 (5 bases). V lost 3 bases and J lost 8, with 11 bases in between. The CDR3 runs to 14 residues. CDR3 sequence: CASSFEGPYSPLHF. The CDR3 region has the DNA TGTGCCAGCAGTTTTGAGGGACCCTATTCACCCCTCCACTTT.

The chain joins TRBV11-2 to TRBJ2-7, with D possibly TRBD1 on 5 matching bases. Per the germline V gene, CDR1 is SGHAT and CDR2 is FQNNGV. This CDR3 is built from 15 residues. The V and J ends lost 6 bases and 5 bases respectively, with 20 bases between them. In nucleotides, the CDR3 is TGTGCCAGCAGTGTTGGAAAACAGGATGTGAACGAGCAGTACTTC. Its translation is CASSVGKQDVNEQYF. Variable domain in full (rest from reference TRBV11-2 and TRBJ2-7): EAGVAQSPRYKIIEKRQSVAFWCNPISGHATLYWYQQILGQGPKLLIQFQNNGVVDDSQLPKDRFSAERLKGVDSTLKIQPAKLEDSAVYLCASSVGKQDVNEQYFGPGTRLTVT.

The chain carries TRBV2 and TRBJ2-5; D unresolved. The CDR3 runs 15 residues. Germline loops: CDR1 SNHLY, CDR2 FYNNEI. Trimming left V 7 bases short and J 4 bases short, with 19 bases between. The CDR3 sequence: CASTPFVGTAETQYF. The CDR3, as DNA: TGTGCCAGCACCCCTTTTGTAGGCACGGCAGAGACCCAGTACTTC. The complete variable domain, with remaining parts taken from reference TRBV2 and TRBJ2-5, reads EPEVTQTPSHQVTQMGQEVILRCVPISNHLYFYWYRQILGQKVEFLVSFYNNEISEKSEIFDDQFSVERPDGSNFTLKIRSTKLEDSAMYFCASTPFVGTAETQYFGPGTRLLVL.